This T cell receptor (beta chain) came from a study of blood T cell dynamics during melanoma immunotherapy. Study-level background: First-line therapy was either pembrolizumab or nivolumab with ipilimumab for metastatic melanoma.

Time point noted: week 3, after first cycle of checkpoint inhibitor. Patients with prior systemic cancer treatment, concomitant immunosuppressants, or other active malignancies were excluded. The repertoire was sequenced with immunoSEQ multiplex PCR; TCRdb's copy has only in-frame clones and lacks some. The data show 5,900 or so clones, about 80% seen once. The sample was blood, taken from a patient treated with checkpoint blockade. The source of this sequence is a human donor with melanoma. Some clones in this sample may be carry-over from other donors' samples.

CDR3 DNA sequence: TGTGCCAGCAGCGCGAACATCGGTGAGCAGTTCTTC. Translating it yields CASSANIGEQFF. This sequence joins TRBV7-8 and TRBJ2-1; no clear D. V shed 5 bases and J shed 9 bases, with 11 bases lying between them. Germline assignment: CDR1 SGHVS and CDR2 FQNEAQ. This CDR3 is 12 amino acids long.